Presented here are 4 T cell receptor beta chains from one specimen sequenced in a study of Graves' ophthalmopathy and Graves' hyperthyroidism. As the template, RNA transcripts were used to amplify TCR beta CDR3 regions. HTBI primers served in a first-round RT-PCR, which a second-round multiplex PCR followed. TCRdb re-called the multiplex PCR reads through MiXCR, storing one row per CDR3 protein. The table has about 590,000 distinct CDR3 sequences, about 40% seen once. Material: peripheral blood or thyroid tissue (not recorded which). These receptor sequences come from an adult man with Graves' hyperthyroidism.

This clonotype was observed many times. The chain has TRBV19 and TRBJ1-1; the D gene is possibly TRBD1 (6 bases). Between the trimmed V and J ends, which lost 10 bases and 1 base, there was a span of 19 bases. Germline V gene sequence: CDR1 LNHDA, CDR2 SQIVND (reference sequence). This CDR3 spans 15 amino acids. This CDR3 is CATRGAGTSNTEAFF. For the CDR3, the DNA is TGTGCCACTAGGGGGGCCGGGACATCGAACACTGAAGCTTTCTTT.

The table lists this clonotype with many counts. The gene calls are TRBV6-6 and TRBJ1-5; 8 bases map to TRBD1. Unmatched junction bases numbered 11, after V lost 6 bases and J lost 1 base. This CDR3 comprises 17 residues. Germline V gene data show CDR1 as MNHNY and CDR2 as SVGAGI (reference sequence). In DNA form, the CDR3 reads TGTGCCAGCAGCGTAGGACAGGGACGACGAAGCAATCAGCCCCAGCATTTT. Translating gives CASSVGQGRRSNQPQHF.

The V and J genes are TRBV7-2 and TRBJ1-6; D perhaps matches TRBD1 (5 bases). V lost 1 base to trimming and J lost 8 bases, with 12 bases between them. The CDR3 is 15 amino acids. CDR1 is SGHTA, CDR2 FQGNSA, per germline. The CDR3, as DNA: TGTGCCAGCAGCTTAGTCAGGGCTGTGTATTCACCCCTCCACTTT. Amino acid sequence: CASSLVRAVYSPLHF.

The rearrangement uses TRBV29-1 and TRBJ1-2; D gene unclear. Between the trimmed V and J ends, which lost 5 bases and 8 bases, there was a span of 18 bases. The length of the CDR3 is 13 residues. Germline values: CDR1 SQVTM, CDR2 ANQGSEA. The CDR3 nucleotides read TGCAGCGTTACGGACCCGGGTTTTAGGGGCTACACCTTC. Its protein product is CSVTDPGFRGYTF.